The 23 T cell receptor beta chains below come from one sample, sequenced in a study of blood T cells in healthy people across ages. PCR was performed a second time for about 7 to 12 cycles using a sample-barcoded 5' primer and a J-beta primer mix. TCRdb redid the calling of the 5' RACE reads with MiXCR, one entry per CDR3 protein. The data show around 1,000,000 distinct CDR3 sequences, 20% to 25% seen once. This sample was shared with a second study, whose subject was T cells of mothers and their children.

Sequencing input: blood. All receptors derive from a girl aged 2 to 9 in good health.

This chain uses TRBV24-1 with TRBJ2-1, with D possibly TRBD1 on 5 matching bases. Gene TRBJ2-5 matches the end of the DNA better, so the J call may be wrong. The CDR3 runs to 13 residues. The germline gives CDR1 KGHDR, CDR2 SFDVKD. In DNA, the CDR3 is TGTGCCACCAGTGATTTGCAGGGAAGAGACCAGTACTTC. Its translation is CATSDLQGRDQYF.

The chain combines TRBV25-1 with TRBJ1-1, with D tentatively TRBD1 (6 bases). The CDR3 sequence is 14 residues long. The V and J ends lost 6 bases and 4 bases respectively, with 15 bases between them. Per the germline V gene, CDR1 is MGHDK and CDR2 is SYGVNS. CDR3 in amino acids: CASSLTGTLTEAFF. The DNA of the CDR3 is TGTGCCAGCAGCCTGACCGGGACACTCACTGAAGCTTTCTTT.

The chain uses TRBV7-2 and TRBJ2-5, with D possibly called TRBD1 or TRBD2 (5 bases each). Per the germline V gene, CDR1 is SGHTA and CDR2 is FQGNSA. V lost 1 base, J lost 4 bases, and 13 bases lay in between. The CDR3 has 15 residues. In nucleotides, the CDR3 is TGTGCCAGCAGCTTAGTGGGCGAGAGGGGAGAGACCCAGTACTTC. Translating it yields CASSLVGERGETQYF.

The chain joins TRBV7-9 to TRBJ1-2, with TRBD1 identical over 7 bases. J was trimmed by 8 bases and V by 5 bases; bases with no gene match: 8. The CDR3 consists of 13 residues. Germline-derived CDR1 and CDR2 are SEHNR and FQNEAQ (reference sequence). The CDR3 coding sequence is TGTGCCAGCAGCCAGACGGCAGGGGGAGGCTACACCTTC. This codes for CASSQTAGGGYTF. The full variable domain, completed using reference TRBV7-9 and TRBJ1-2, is DTGVSQNPRHKITKRGQNVTFRCDPISEHNRLYWYRQTLGQGPEFLTYFQNEAQLEKSRLLSDRFSAERPKGSFSTLEIQRTEQGDSAMYLCASSQTAGGGYTFGSGTRLTVV.

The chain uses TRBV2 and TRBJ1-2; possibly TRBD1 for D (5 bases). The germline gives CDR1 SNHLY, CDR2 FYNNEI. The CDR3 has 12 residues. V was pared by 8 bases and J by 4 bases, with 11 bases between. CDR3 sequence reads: CASRGSLYGYTF. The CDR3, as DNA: TGTGCCAGCCGGGGGAGCCTCTATGGCTACACCTTC.

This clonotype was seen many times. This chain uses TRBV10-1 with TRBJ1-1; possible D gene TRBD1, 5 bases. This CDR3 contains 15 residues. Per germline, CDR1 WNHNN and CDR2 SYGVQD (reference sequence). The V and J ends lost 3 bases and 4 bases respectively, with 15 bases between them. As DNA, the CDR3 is TGCGCCAGCAGTGACCACAGGCTCACGGGCACTGAAGCTTTCTTT. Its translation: CASSDHRLTGTEAFF.

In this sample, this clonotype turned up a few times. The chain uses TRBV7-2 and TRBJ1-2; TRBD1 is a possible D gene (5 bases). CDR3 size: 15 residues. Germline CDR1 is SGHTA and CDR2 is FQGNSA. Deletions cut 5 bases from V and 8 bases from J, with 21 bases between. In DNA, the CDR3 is TGTGCCAGCAGCCTGGAGACAGCAGTACGGTACGGCTACACCTTC. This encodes CASSLETAVRYGYTF.

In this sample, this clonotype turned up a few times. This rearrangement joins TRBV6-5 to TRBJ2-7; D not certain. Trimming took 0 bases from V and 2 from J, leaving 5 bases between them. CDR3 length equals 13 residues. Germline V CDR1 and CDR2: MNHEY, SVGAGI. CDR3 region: CASSYSSPYEQYF. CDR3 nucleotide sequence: TGTGCCAGCAGTTACTCCTCGCCCTACGAGCAGTACTTC.

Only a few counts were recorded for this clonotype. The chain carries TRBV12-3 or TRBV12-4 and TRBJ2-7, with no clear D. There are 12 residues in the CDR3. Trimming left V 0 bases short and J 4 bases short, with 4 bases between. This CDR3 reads CASSLAQYEQYF. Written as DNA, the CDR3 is TGTGCCAGCAGTTTAGCGCAATACGAGCAGTACTTC.

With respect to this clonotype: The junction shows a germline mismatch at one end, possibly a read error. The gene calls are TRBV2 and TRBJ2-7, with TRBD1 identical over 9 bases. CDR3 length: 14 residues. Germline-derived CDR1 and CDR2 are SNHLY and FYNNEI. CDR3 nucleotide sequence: TGTGGCAGCAACCCCGGGACAGGGTTATACGAGCAGTACTTC. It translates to CGSNPGTGLYEQYF. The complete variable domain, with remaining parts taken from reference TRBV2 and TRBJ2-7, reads EPEVTQTPSHQVTQMGQEVILRCVPISNHLYFYWYRQILGQKVEFLVSFYNNEISEKSEIFDDQFSVERPDGSNFTLKIRSTKLEDSAMYFCGSNPGTGLYEQYFGPGTRLTVT.

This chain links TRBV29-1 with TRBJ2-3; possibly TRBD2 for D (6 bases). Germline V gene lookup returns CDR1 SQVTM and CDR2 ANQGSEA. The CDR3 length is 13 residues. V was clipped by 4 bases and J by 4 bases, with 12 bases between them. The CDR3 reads CSVGSGVADTQYF. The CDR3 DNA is TGCAGCGTTGGCTCGGGAGTGGCAGATACGCAGTATTTT.

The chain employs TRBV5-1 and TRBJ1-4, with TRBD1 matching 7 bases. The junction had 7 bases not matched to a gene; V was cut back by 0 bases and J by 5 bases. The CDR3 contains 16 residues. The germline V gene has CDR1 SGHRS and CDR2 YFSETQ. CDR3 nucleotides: TGCGCCAGCAGCTTGGGCCAGGGGACAGCAAATGAAAAACTGTTTTTT. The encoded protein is CASSLGQGTANEKLFF.

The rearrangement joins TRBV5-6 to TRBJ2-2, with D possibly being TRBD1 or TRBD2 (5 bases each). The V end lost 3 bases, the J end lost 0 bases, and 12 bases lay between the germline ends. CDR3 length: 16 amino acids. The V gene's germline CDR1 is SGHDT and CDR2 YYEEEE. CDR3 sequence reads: CASSSGTFPNTGELFF. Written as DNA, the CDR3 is TGTGCCAGCAGCTCAGGGACCTTTCCGAACACCGGGGAGCTGTTTTTT. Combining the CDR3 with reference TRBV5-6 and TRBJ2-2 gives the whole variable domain DAGVTQSPTHLIKTRGQQVTLRCSPKSGHDTVSWYQQALGQGPQFIFQYYEEEERQRGNFPDRFSGHQFPNYSSELNVNALLLGDSALYLCASSSGTFPNTGELFFGEGSRLTVL.

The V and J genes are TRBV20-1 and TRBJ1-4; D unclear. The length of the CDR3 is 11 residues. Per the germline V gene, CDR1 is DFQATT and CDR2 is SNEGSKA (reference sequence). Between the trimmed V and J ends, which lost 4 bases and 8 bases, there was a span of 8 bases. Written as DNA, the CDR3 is TGCAGTGCTAAGGTTAAAGAAAAACTGTTTTTT. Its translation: CSAKVKEKLFF.

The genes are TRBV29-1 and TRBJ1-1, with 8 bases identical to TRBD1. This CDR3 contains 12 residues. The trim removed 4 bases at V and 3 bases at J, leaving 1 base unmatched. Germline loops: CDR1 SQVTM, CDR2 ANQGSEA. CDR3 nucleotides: TGCAGCGTTGGGACAGGGTACACTGAAGCTTTCTTT. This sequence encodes CSVGTGYTEAFF.

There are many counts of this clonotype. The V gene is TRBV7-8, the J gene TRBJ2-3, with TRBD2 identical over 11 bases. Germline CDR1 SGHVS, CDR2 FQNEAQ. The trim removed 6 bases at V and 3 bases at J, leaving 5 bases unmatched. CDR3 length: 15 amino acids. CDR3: CASSSRLAGTDTQYF. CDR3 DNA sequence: TGTGCCAGCAGTTCGCGACTAGCGGGAACAGATACGCAGTATTTT.

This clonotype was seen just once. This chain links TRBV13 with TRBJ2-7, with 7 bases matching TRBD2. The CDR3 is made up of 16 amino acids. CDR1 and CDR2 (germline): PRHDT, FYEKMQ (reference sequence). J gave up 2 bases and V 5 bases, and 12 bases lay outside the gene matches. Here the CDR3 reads CASSTPREEGTYEQYF. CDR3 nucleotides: TGTGCCAGCAGCACCCCCCGGGAGGAGGGGACCTACGAGCAGTACTTC.

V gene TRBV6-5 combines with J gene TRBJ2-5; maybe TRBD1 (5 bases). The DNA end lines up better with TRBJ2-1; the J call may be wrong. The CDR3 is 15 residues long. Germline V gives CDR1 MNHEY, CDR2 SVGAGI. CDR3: CASSPGQLSYNEQFF. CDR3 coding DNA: TGTGCCAGCAGCCCCGGACAACTCTCCTACAATGAGCAGTTCTTC.

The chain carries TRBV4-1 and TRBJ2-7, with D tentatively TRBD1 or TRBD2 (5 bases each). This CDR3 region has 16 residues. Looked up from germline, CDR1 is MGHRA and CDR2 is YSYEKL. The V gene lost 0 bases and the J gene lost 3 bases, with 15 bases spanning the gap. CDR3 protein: CASSQERESGLYEQYF. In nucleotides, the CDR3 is TGCGCCAGCAGCCAAGAGAGGGAGTCGGGGCTCTACGAGCAGTACTTC.

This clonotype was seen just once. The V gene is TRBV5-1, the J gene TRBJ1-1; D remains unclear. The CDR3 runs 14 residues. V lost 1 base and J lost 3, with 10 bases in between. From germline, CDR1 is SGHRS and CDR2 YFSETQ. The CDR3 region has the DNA TGCGCCAGCAGCTTGAGAGACACCTACACTGAAGCTTTCTTT. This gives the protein CASSLRDTYTEAFF.

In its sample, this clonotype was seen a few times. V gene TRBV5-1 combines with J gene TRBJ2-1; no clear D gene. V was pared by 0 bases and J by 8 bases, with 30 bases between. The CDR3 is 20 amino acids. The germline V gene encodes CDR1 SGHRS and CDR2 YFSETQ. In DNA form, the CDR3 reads TGCGCCAGCAGCTTGGATCGGGTGAGAAGTTGGGCTTCTGTTGGGTATGAGCAGTTCTTC. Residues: CASSLDRVRSWASVGYEQFF.

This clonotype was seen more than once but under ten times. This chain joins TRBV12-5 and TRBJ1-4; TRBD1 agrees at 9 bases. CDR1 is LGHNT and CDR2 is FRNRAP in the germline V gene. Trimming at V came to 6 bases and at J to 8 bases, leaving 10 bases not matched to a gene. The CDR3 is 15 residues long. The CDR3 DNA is TGTGCTAGTGGCCTCGGGACAGGGTATTCAGAAAAACTGTTTTTT. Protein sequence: CASGLGTGYSEKLFF.

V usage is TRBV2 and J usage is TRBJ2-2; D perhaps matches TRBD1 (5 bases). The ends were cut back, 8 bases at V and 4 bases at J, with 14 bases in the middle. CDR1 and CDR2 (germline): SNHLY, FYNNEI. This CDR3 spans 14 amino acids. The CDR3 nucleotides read TGTGCCAGCGGAGAAACAGGCTCCACCGGGGAGCTGTTTTTT. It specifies CASGETGSTGELFF. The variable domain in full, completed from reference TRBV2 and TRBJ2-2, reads EPEVTQTPSHQVTQMGQEVILRCVPISNHLYFYWYRQILGQKVEFLVSFYNNEISEKSEIFDDQFSVERPDGSNFTLKIRSTKLEDSAMYFCASGETGSTGELFFGEGSRLTVL.